The TCR beta chain described here comes from a study of spatial heterogeneity in lung cancer. Turning to the study itself: 55 to 80 TRACERx patients with early, untreated non-small cell lung cancer donated samples. Detection of beta-chain sequences consistently exceeded that of alpha-chain sequences.

This clonotype was counted ten times or more. V was clipped by 4 bases and J by 5 bases, with 8 bases between them. The V gene's germline CDR1 is SNHLY and CDR2 FYNNEI. The CDR3 covers 13 residues. Unique molecular identifiers, one per molecule, were present on every TCR cDNA molecule. TCRdb used MiXCR to reprocess the 5' RACE reads, holding one entry per CDR3 protein. This sample has under 75,000 distinct CDR3 sequences, with about 9.5% found just once. Time point specified: blood at routine non-recurrence follow-up after resection. Tumor, nontumor lung or frozen PBMC supplied whole RNA that was sequenced unsorted.

The sequence was collected from a female donor with early-stage non-small cell lung cancer. Here the sequenced sample was PBMCs, taken at follow-up. This rearrangement joins TRBV2 to TRBJ1-4; possible D gene TRBD1, 5 bases. The CDR3 DNA reads TGTGCCAGCAGTGGGGACGGGAATGAAAAACTGTTTTTT. This sequence encodes CASSGDGNEKLFF.